These T cell receptor beta chains were read from a single sample in a study of T cell responses to AZD1222 COVID-19 vaccine. Here immunoSEQ multiplex PCR was the method, and the copy in TCRdb shows in-frame clones only, minus some. Here the sample spans some 150,000 clones, about 87% being singletons. This specimen consisted of peripheral blood, obtained on day 0 of AZD1222 vaccination. These receptors all stem from an adult in good health. CDR3s leave out the opening cysteine and the closing phenylalanine or tryptophan. The order of the fields is V gene, CDR3 protein.

V: TRBV5-5
CDR3: ASSTYTGNEKLF

V: TRBV15
CDR3: ATSRDRGALYNEQF

V: TRBV2
CDR3: ASSQTGATAF

V: TRBV30
CDR3: AWSPQGGREKLF

V: TRBV5-1
CDR3: ASSLGFTADFNEKLF

V: TRBV4-1
CDR3: ASSQGLQGLRDTQY

V: TRBV7-2
CDR3: ASSLAADTSYEQY

V: TRBV27
CDR3: ASSTSPNTGELF

V: TRBV19
CDR3: ASNEGATNEKLF

V: TRBV4-2
CDR3: ASSQKEGQGEAF